This T cell receptor beta chain was sequenced during a study of T-cell memory formation after mild COVID-19. The CDR3 consists of 18 residues. The V end lost 0 bases, the J end lost 0 bases, and 19 bases lay between the germline ends. In germline, CDR1 is DFQATT, CDR2 SNEGSKA (reference sequence). This clonotype has just a few counts. MiXCR was run by TCRdb on the 5' RACE reads, yielding one entry per CDR3 protein. The sample has 250,000 or so distinct CDR3 sequences, more than 15% seen once. The chain has TRBV20-1 and TRBJ2-3, with D possibly TRBD2 on 6 matching bases. The sequencing input was PBMCs or a T cell subset sorted from them (not recorded which). This receptor was obtained from a man younger than 30 who had mild COVID-19 (a few samples of this study predate the infection). Cell type and time point are not known. CDR3 DNA sequence: TGCAGTGCTAGAGATGGCCAGTCAGGCGGGGATAGCACAGATACGCAGTATTTT. Translating it yields CSARDGQSGGDSTDTQYF.